The rows below give T cell receptor beta chains drawn from one sample of a study of blood T cell repertoires in COVID-19. Libraries were prepared by immunoSEQ multiplex PCR; TCRdb keeps only in-frame clonotypes and omits some of them. The sample lists roughly 230,000 clones; approximately 84% were seen once. The sample was PBMCs or T cells enriched from blood (not recorded which). Source of these receptors: a man aged 50 to 60 who had recovered from COVID-19. Both conserved end residues are part of each CDR3. Each record gives: V gene, J gene, clone size, D gene, CDR3 protein, CDR3 DNA. D genes are given only for firm matches. Only part of the rows carry a size: once, few, many, or a class if the clone is expanded.

V: TRBV5-4
J: TRBJ2-7
size: large
D: TRBD2
CDR3: CASTAGGRGPSYEQYF
DNA: TGTGCCAGCACCGCGGGAGGGAGGGGGCCCTCCTACGAGCAGTACTTC

V: TRBV19
J: TRBJ1-1
size: few
D: -
CDR3: CASSQGTRTEAFF
DNA: TGTGCCAGTAGCCAGGGGACGAGGACTGAAGCTTTCTTT

V: TRBV7-8
J: TRBJ2-3
size: -
D: TRBD2
CDR3: CASSTWTSGDTDTQYF
DNA: TGTGCCAGCAGCACATGGACTAGCGGGGACACAGATACGCAGTATTTT

V: TRBV3-1/TRBV3-2
J: TRBJ1-4
size: -
D: -
CDR3: CASSQVNGGAPEKLFF
DNA: TGTGCCAGCAGCCAAGTTAATGGAGGGGCACCTGAAAAACTGTTTTTT

V: TRBV19
J: TRBJ1-2
size: -
D: -
CDR3: CASSISTVIYGYTF
DNA: TGTGCCAGTAGTATCTCGACAGTAATTTATGGCTACACCTTC

V: TRBV5-1
J: TRBJ1-1
size: -
D: -
CDR3: CASSLQGVNTEAFF
DNA: TGCGCCAGCAGTTTACAGGGAGTGAACACTGAAGCTTTCTTT

V: TRBV28
J: TRBJ2-5
size: -
D: TRBD1
CDR3: CASSAGTVDEETQYF
DNA: TGTGCCAGCAGCGCTGGGACAGTAGACGAAGAGACCCAGTACTTC

V: TRBV18
J: TRBJ2-5
size: -
D: TRBD1
CDR3: CASSPPTRGQGETQYF
DNA: TGTGCCAGCTCACCCCCGACGAGGGGGCAGGGGGAGACCCAGTACTTC

V: TRBV6-4
J: TRBJ1-5
size: once
D: -
CDR3: CASSDGRGQPQHF
DNA: TGTGCCAGCAGTGATGGCAGGGGTCAGCCCCAGCATTTT

V: TRBV2
J: TRBJ1-4
size: few
D: TRBD1
CDR3: CASSEQGVVNEKLFF
DNA: TGTGCCAGCAGTGAACAGGGGGTAGTTAATGAAAAACTGTTTTTT